This TCR beta chain is drawn from a study of cytomegalovirus exposure and HLA in healthy donors. Vbeta (60) and Jbeta (13) primers were used in the PCR. This table comes from immunoSEQ multiplex PCR, and its TCRdb copy is limited to in-frame clones, with some not included. This sample yields about 160,000 clones, of which 80% to 85% are seen a single time; 1.9% belongs to the top ten. The CDR3 is made up of 13 amino acids. Trimming removed 10 bases from V and 0 bases from J, with 13 bases in between. Germline CDR1 and CDR2: MNHNS and SASEGT. The V call is TRBV6-1, the J call TRBJ2-7; possibly TRBD1 for D (7 bases). The sequence was obtained from a young man in good health and CMV-seronegative. Sequenced: PBMCs. The CDR3 region is CAIQGGFSYEQYF. Written as DNA, the CDR3 is TGTGCCATTCAGGGGGGCTTCTCCTACGAGCAGTACTTC.